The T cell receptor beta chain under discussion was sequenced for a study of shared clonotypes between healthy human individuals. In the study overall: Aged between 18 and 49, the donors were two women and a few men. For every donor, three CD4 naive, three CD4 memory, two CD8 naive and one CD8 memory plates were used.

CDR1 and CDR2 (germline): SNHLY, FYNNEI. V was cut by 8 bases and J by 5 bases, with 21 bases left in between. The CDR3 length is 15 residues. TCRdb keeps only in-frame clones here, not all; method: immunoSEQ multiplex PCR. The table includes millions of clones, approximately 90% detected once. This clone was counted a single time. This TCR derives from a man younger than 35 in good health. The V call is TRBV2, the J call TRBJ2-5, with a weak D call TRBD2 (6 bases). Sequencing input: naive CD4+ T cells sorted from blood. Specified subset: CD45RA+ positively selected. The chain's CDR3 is CASCVSGVPTETQYF. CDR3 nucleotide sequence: TGTGCCAGCTGCGTTTCGGGGGTCCCTACGGAGACCCAGTACTTC.